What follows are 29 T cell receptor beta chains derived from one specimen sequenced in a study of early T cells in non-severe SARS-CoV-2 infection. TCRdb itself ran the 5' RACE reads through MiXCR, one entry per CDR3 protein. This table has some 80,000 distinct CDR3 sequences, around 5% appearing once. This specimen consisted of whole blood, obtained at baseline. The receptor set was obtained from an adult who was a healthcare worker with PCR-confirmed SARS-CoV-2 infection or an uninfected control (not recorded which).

The CDR3 DNA is TGTGCCAGCAGTCTCACAGGGATCAATCAGCCCCAGCATTTT. Protein: CASSLTGINQPQHF. The rearrangement uses TRBV7-9 and TRBJ1-5; a weak D match, TRBD1 (6 bases). The germline gives CDR1 SEHNR, CDR2 FQNEAQ (reference sequence). With 6 bases removed from V and 3 bases from J, the gap between germline ends came to 12 bases. This CDR3 has 14 residues. The full variable domain, with the rest looked up from reference TRBV7-9 and TRBJ1-5, is DTGVSQNPRHKITKRGQNVTFRCDPISEHNRLYWYRQTLGQGPEFLTYFQNEAQLEKSRLLSDRFSAERPKGSFSTLEIQRTEQGDSAMYLCASSLTGINQPQHFGDGTRLSIL.

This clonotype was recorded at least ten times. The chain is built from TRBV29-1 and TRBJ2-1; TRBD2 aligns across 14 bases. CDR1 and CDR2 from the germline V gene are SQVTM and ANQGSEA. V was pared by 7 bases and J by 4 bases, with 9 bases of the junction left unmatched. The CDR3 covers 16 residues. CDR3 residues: CSGVGLAGGSYNEQFF. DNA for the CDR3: TGCAGCGGGGTCGGACTAGCGGGAGGATCGTACAATGAGCAGTTCTTC.

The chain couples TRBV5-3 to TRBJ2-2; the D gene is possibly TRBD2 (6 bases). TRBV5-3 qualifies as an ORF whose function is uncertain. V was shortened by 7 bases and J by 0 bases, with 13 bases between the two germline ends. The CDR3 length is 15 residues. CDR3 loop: CARYKLAPNTGELFF. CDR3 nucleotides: TGTGCCAGATATAAACTAGCTCCGAACACCGGGGAGCTGTTTTTT.

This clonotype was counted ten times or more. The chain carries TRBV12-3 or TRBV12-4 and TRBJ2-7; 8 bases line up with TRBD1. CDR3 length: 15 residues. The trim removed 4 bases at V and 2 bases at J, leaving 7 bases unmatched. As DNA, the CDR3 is TGTGCCAGCAGTTCTTTAGGGGACAGGACCTACGAGCAGTACTTC. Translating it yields CASSSLGDRTYEQYF.

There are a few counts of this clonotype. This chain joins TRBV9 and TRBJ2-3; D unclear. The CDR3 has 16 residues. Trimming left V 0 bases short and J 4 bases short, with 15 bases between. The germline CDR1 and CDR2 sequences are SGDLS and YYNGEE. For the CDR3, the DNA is TGTGCCAGCAGCGTAGGAAGAACTGGCGAGGCAGATACGCAGTATTTT. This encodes CASSVGRTGEADTQYF. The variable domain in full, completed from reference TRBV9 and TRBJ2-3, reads DSGVTQTPKHLITATGQRVTLRCSPRSGDLSVYWYQQSLDQGLQFLIQYYNGEERAKGNILERFSAQQFPDLHSELNLSSLELGDSALYFCASSVGRTGEADTQYFGPGTRLTVL.

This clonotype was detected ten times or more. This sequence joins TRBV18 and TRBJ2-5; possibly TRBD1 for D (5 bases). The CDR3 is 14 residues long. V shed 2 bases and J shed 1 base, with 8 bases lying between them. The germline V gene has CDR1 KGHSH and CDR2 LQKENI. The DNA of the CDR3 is TGTGCCAGCTCACCAAGCGACAGCCAAGAGACCCAGTACTTC. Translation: CASSPSDSQETQYF.

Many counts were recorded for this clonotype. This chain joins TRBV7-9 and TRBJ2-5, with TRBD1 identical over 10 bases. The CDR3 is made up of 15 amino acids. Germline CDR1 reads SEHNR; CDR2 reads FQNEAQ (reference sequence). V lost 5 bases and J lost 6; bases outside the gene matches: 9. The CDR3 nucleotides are TGTGCCAGCAGCCCCCCGGGACAGGGGATTAAGACCCAGTACTTC. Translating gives CASSPPGQGIKTQYF.

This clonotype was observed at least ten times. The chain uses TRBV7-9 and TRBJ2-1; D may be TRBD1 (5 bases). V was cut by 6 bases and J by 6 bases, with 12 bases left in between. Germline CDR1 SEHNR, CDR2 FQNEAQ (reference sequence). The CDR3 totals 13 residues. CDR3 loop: CASSSDSTNEQFF. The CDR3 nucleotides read TGTGCCAGCAGTTCCGACAGTACCAATGAGCAGTTCTTC.

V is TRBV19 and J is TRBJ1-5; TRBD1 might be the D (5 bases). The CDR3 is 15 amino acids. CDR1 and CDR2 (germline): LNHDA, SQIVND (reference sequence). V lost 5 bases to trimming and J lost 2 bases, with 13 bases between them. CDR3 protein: CASSATAFGNQPQHF. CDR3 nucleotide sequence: TGTGCCAGTAGTGCGACAGCTTTTGGCAATCAGCCCCAGCATTTT.

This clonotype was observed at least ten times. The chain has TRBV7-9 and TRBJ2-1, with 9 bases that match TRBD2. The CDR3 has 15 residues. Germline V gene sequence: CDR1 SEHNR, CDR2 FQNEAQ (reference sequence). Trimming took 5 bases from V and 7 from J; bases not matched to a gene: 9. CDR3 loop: CASSLSLAGKNEQFF. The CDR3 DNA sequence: TGTGCCAGCAGCCTATCGCTAGCGGGAAAGAATGAGCAGTTCTTC.

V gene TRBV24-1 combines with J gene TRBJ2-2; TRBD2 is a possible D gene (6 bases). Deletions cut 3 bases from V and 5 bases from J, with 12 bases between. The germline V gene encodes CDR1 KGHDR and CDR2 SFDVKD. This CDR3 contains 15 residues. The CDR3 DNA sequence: TGTGCCACCAGTGATCCGGGGGAGAGAACCGGGGAGCTGTTTTTT. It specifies CATSDPGERTGELFF.

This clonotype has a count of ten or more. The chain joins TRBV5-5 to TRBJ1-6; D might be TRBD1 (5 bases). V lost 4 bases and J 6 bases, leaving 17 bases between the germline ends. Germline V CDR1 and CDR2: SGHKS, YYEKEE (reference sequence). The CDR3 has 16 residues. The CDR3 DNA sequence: TGTGCCAGCAGCCTTAGGTGGAATAGGGGTAATTCACCCCTCCACTTT. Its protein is CASSLRWNRGNSPLHF.

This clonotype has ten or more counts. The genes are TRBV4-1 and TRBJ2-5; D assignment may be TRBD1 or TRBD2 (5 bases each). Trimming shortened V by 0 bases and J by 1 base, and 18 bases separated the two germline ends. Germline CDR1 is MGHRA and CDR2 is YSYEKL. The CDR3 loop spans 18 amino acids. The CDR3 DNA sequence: TGCGCCAGCAGCCAAGATCTAGTCGGGGCACAACTCCAAGAGACCCAGTACTTC. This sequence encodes CASSQDLVGAQLQETQYF.

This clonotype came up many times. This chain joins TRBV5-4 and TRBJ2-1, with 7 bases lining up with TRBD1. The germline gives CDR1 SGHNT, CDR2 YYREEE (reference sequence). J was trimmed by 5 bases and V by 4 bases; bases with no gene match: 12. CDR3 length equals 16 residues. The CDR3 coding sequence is TGTGCCAGCAGCCCACCGGGACAGTCGAGCCACAATGAGCAGTTCTTC. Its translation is CASSPPGQSSHNEQFF.

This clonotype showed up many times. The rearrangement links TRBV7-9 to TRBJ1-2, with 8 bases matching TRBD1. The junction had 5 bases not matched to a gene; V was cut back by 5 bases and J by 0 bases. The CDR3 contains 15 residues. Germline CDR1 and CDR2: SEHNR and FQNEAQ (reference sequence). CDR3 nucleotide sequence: TGTGCCAGCAGCGAGACAGGGGACACTAACTATGGCTACACCTTC. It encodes CASSETGDTNYGYTF.

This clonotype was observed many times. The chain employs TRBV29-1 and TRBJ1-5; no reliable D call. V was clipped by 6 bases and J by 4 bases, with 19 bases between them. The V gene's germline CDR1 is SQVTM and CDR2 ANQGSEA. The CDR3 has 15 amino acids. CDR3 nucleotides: TGCAGCGTAGCCGATGGACTACTAGGAAATCAGCCCCAGCATTTT. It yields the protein CSVADGLLGNQPQHF.

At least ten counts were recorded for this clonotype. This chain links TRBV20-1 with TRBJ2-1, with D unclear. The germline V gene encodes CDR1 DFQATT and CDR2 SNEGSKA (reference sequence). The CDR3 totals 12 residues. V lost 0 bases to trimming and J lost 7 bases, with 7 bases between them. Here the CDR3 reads CSARDSSNEQFF. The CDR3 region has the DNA TGCAGTGCTAGAGATAGTAGTAATGAGCAGTTCTTC.

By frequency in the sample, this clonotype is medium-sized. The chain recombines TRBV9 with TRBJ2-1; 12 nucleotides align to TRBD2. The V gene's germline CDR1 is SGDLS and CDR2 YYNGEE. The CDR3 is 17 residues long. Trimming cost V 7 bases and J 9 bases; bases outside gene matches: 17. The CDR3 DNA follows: TGTGCCAGCGGGAGCGCCCGACTAGCGGGAGAGGAAGGTGAGCAGTTCTTC. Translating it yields CASGSARLAGEEGEQFF.

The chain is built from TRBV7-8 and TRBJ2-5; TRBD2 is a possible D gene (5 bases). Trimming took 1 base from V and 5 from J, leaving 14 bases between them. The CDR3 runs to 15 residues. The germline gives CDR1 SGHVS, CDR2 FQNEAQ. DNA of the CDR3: TGTGCCAGCAGCTTAGAGTTAGGGAGAGACGAGACCCAGTACTTC. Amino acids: CASSLELGRDETQYF.

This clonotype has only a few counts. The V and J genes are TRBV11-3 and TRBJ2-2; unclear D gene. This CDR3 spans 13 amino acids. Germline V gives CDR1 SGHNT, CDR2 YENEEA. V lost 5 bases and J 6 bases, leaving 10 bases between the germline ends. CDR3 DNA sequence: TGTGCCAGCAGCCCTGGCGGCCCCGGGGAGCTGTTTTTT. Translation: CASSPGGPGELFF.

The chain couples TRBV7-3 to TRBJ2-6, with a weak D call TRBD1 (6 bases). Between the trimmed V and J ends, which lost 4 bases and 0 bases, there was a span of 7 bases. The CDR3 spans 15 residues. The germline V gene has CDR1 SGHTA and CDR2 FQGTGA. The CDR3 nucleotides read TGTGCCAGCAGCTGGACAGACTCTGGGGCCAACGTCCTGACTTTC. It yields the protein CASSWTDSGANVLTF.

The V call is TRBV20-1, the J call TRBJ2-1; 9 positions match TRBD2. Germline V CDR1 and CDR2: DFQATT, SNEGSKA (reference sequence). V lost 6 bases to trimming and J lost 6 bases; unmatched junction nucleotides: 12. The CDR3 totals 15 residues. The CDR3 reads CSAPARRGGSNEQFF. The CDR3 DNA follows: TGCAGTGCCCCTGCTAGGCGGGGGGGTTCCAATGAGCAGTTCTTC.

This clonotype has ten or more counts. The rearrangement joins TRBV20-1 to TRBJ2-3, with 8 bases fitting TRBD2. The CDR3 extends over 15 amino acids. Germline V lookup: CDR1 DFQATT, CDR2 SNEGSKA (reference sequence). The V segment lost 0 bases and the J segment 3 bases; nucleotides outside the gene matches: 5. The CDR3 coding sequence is TGCAGTGCTAGAGATCCAAGCGGGAGAACAGATACGCAGTATTTT. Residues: CSARDPSGRTDTQYF.

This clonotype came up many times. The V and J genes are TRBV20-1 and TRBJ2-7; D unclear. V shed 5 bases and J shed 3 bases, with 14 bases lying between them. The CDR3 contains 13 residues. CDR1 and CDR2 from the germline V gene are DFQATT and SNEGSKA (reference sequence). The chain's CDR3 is CSAPPEPGYEQYF. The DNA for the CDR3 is TGCAGTGCTCCCCCCGAACCCGGCTACGAGCAGTACTTC.

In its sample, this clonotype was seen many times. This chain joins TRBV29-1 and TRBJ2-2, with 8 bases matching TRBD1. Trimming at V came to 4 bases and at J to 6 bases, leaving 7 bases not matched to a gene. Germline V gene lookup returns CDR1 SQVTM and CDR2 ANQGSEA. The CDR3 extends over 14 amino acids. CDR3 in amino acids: CSVVVRGLPGELFF. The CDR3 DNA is TGCAGCGTTGTGGTCAGGGGGCTACCCGGGGAGCTGTTTTTT.

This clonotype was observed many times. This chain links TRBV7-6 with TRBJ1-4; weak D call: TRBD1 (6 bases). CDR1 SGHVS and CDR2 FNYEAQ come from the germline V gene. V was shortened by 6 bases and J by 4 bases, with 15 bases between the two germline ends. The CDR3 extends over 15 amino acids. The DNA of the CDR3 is TGTGCCAGCAGACGTCAGCAGGGGAGTAATGAAAAACTGTTTTTT. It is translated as CASRRQQGSNEKLFF.

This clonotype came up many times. The CDR3 DNA follows: TGTGCCAGCAGCCAGACTGAGGGCCGCACAGATACGCAGTATTTT. It specifies CASSQTEGRTDTQYF. The chain recombines TRBV4-2 with TRBJ2-3; D may be TRBD2 (5 bases). The V end was cut by 3 bases, the J end by 1 base, with 11 bases between. CDR1 LGHNA and CDR2 YNFKEQ come from the germline V gene. The CDR3 extends over 15 amino acids.

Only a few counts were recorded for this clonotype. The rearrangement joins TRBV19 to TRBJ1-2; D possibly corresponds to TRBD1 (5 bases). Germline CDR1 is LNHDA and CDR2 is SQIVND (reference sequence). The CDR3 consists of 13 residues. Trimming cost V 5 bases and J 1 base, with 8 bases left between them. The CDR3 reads CASSQTVNYGYTF. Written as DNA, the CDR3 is TGTGCCAGTAGTCAGACAGTTAACTATGGCTACACCTTC.

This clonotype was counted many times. The CDR3 here is CASSLVSNQPQHF. The CDR3 bases are TGTGCCAGCAGCTTAGTGAGCAATCAGCCCCAGCATTTT. The J gene is TRBJ1-5, the V gene TRBV7-9; D uncertain. Per the germline V gene, CDR1 is SEHNR and CDR2 is FQNEAQ (reference sequence). CDR3 size: 13 residues. Trimming stripped 1 base from V and 1 base from J, with 2 bases between.